This entry concerns a single TCR beta chain. Antigen: not known. The donors formed part of the approximately 130-subject validation cohort, distinct from the roughly 730-subject first cohort. This specimen comes from a study of cytomegalovirus exposure and HLA in healthy donors. Overall study results and limits: The authors listed around 150 TCR beta chains as cytomegalovirus-associated. Cytomegalovirus status was reportedly diagnosed by the classifier with high specificity and sensitivity.

Germline V gene lookup returns CDR1 LGHNA and CDR2 YSLEER. V was pared by 0 bases and J by 2 bases, with 9 bases of the junction left unmatched. There are 19 residues in the CDR3. Using immunoSEQ multiplex PCR, the repertoire was profiled, and TCRdb retains in-frame clones only, with some absent. The data hold about 49,000 clones, with 92% observed a single time. The clonotype was recovered from a man between 18 and 35 years old in good health and CMV-seronegative. Sequencing was carried out using PBMCs. This chain uses TRBV4-3 with TRBJ1-3; 11 bases are shared with TRBD1. CDR3 loop: CASSQDLGRDRGTGNTIYF. The CDR3 coding sequence is TGCGCCAGCAGCCAAGATTTAGGCCGGGACAGGGGGACTGGAAACACCATATATTTT.